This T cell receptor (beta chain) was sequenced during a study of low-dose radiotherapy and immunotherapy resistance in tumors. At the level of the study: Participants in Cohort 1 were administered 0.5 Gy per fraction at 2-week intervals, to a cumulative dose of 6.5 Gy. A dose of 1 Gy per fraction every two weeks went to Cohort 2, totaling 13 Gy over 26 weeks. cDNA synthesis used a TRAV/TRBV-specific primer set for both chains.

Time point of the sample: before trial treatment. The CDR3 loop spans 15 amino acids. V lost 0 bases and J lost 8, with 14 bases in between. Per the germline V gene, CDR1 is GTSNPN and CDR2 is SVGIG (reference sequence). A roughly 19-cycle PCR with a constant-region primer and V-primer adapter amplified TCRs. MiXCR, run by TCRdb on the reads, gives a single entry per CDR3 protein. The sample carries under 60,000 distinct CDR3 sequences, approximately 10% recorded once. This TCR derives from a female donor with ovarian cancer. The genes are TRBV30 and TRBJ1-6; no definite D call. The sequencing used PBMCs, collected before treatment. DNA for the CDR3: TGTGCCTGGAGTGTACGCCGGGCGTTGGATTCACCCCTCCACTTT. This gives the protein CAWSVRRALDSPLHF.